This TCR beta chain comes out of a study of blood T cell repertoires in COVID-19. About the research overall: Spain, Italy and the United States supplied samples that represented acute and convalescent COVID-19.

Sequencing was performed with immunoSEQ multiplex PCR; in TCRdb, only in-frame clones are kept and a portion is missing. The sample carries about 150,000 clones, around 90% recorded once. J gave up 5 bases and V 6 bases, and 11 bases lay outside the gene matches. CDR3 length: 15 amino acids. Germline V CDR1 and CDR2: SGHTA, FQGNSA. The sequence came from a woman aged 60-75 years with active or convalescent COVID-19. The rearrangement joins TRBV7-2 to TRBJ2-5, with TRBD2 matching over 8 bases. Sequenced sample: peripheral blood. The CDR3 nucleotides are TGTGCCAGCAGAAAGGGGCTAGGCGGGGGGGAGACCCAGTACTTC. As protein: CASRKGLGGGETQYF.